This TCR beta chain was recovered during a study of blood T cell repertoires in COVID-19. Looking at the study overall: The United States, Italy and Spain supplied acute and convalescent COVID-19 samples. PBMCs, B-cell-depleted T cells, or T cells were the source of the cDNA or gDNA that made up the material.

Original analysis: Amplifying reference gene primers gave estimates of nucleated cell counts. Generated by immunoSEQ multiplex PCR, the TCRdb table keeps only in-frame clones and is missing some. D and trimming were read from the DNA, whereas the V and J calls and clone size are those reported in that table. Of 45,000 to 65,000 clones in the sample, roughly 90% are singletons; the top ten hold over 15%. The V and J ends lost 3 bases and 6 bases, in that order; junction bases with no gene match: 8. Germline CDR1 LGHDT, CDR2 YNNKEL (reference sequence). The CDR3 has 15 amino acids. This chain uses TRBV3-1 (or the pseudogene TRBV3-2) with TRBJ2-3, with TRBD2 identical over 8 bases. The sample consisted of peripheral blood. This TCR derives from a human donor in a cohort sampled during active COVID-19. The DNA for the CDR3 is TGTGCCAGCAGCCAGGGACTAGTCCTTGCGGATACGCAGTATTTT. It translates to CASSQGLVLADTQYF.